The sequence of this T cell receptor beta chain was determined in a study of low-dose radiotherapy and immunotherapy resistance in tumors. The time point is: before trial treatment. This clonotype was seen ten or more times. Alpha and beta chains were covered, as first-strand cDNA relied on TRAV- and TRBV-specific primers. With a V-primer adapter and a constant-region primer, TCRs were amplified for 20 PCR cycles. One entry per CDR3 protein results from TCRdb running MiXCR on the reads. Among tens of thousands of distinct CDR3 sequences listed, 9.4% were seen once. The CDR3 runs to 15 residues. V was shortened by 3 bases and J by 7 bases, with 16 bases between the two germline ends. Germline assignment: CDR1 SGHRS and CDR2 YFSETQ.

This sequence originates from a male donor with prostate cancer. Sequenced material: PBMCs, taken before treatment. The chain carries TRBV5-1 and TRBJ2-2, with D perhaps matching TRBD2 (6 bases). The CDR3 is CASSWDPISGGELFF. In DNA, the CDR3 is TGCGCCAGCAGCTGGGATCCCATTAGCGGCGGGGAGCTGTTTTTT.